In this sample, the clone carrying this TCR beta chain turned up a few times. Its antigen is unknown. These data are taken from a study of T cell responses to AZD1222 COVID-19 vaccine. Study-level points and caveats: A mostly white British donor set with more females was recruited, and clonal diversity was possibly underestimated. Spike-specific TCR breadth and depth were elevated following two AZD1222 doses.

Samples with a second dose at about 4 or about 12 weeks were pooled together. TCRdb keeps only in-frame clones here, not all; method: immunoSEQ multiplex PCR. The sample lists tens of thousands of clones; around three quarters were seen once. The sample here was peripheral blood, taken 28 days after the second AZD1222 dose. The sequence was collected from an adult who received the AZD1222 COVID-19 vaccine.

DNA for the CDR3: TGTGCCAGCAGCATGGGACAGGATAATCAGCCCCAGCATTTT. This gives the protein CASSMGQDNQPQHF. The gene calls are TRBV3-1 (or the pseudogene TRBV3-2) and TRBJ1-5; 8 bases match TRBD1. V lost 5 bases and J lost 4; bases outside the gene matches: 4. Per germline, CDR1 LGHDT and CDR2 YNNKEL (reference sequence). The CDR3 runs to 14 residues.